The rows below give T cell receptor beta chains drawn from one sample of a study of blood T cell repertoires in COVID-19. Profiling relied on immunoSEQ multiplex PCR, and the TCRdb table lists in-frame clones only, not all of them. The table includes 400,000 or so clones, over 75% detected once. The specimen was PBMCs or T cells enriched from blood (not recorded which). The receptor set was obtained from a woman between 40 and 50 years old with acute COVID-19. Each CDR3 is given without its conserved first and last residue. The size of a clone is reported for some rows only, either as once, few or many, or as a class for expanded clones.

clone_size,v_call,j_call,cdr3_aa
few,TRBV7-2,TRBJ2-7,ASSSRTGGSYEQY
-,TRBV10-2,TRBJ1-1,ASSQDRARSEAF
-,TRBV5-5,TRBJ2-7,ASSFSGNYEQY
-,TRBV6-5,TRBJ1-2,ASSRQGAANYGYT
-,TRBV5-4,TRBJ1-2,ASSLGPAVRNYGYT
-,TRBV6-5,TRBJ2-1,ASSRTRNEQF
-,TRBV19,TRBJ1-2,ASSSSQGNYGYT
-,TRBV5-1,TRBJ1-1,ASSPGEDRIGAF
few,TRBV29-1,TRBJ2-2,SVGDRAANTGELF
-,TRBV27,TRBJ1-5,ASRGDRLYQPQH
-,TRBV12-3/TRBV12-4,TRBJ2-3,ASSFSGTDTQY
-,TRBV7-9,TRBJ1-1,ASSSRQGTNTEAF
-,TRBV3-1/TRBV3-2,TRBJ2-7,ASSQGGGAIYEQY
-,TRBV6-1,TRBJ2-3,ASSDGADSTDTQY
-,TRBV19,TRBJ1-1,ASSAQGGTAANTEAF
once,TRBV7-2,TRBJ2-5,ASSWTGRETQY
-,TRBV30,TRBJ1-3,AWDTGGKGPRNTIY
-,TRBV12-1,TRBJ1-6,ASSWGR
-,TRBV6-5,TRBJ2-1,ASSSRQTSYNEQF
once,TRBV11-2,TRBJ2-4,ASTGILAKNIQY
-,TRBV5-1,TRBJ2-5,ASSSQGLYQETQY
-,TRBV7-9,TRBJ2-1,ASSRPGLAGNEQF
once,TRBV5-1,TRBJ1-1,ASSGRGGTDTEAF
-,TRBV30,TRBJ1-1,AWSPTGHTEAF
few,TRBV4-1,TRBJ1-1,ASSQRVGGTEAF
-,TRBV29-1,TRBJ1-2,SVWDRVLPSDGYT
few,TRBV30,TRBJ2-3,AWSVVAGRGNTQY
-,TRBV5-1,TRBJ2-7,ASSLGWDSSYEQY
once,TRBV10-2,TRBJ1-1,ASSVIRGFEAF
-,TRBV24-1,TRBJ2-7,ATSTAGAYEQY
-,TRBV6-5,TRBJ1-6,ASSYRGTGNSPLH
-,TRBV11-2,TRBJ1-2,ASSLGQGGAGYT
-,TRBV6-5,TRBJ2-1,ASSYKLVGEQF
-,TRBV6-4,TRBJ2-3,ASSDGGTTDTQY
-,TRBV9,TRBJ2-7,ASSVAWGGDYEQY
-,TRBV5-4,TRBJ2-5,ASSVAGGATSLREAQY
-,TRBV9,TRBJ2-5,ASSVGAGGMETQY
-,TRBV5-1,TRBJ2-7,ASSHGTAAYEQY
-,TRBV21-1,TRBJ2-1,ASSTQDRDRDYNEQF
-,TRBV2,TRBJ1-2,ASSPHPGTADIYGYT
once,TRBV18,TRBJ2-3,ASSADSPEWY
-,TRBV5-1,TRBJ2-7,ASRSLLAGGTYEQY
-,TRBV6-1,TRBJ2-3,ASSETQELAGGSYTQY
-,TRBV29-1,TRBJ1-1,SVGRGETEAF
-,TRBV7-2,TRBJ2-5,ASRGVTETQY
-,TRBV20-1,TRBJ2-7,SASRTPFSSYEQY
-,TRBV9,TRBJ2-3,ASSVGLSDTQY
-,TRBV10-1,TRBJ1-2,ASSDPGEGNGYT
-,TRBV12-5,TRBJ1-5,ASASGVGNQPQH
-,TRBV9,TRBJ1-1,ASVGAGGNTEAF
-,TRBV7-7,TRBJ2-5,ASSLAVGGSGETQY
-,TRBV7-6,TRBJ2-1,ASSLRGGGAIQTYNEQF
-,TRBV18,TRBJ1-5,ASSRRDRDQPQH
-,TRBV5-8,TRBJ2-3,ASSPRRGRGDTQY
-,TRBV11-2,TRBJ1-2,ASSSSAGGLNYGYT
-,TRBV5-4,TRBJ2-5,ASSWRGGQKTQY
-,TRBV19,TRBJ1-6,ASSISREGNSPLH
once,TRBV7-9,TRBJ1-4,ASNLRGEKLF
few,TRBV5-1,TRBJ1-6,ASSLDRLVNSPLH
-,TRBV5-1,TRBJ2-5,ASSSTSGGYQETQY